This T cell receptor (beta chain) was retrieved from a study of blood T cell repertoires in COVID-19. Turning to the study itself: Sample material is recorded as cDNA or gDNA derived from T cells, B-cell-depleted T cells, or PBMCs.

The repertoire was sequenced with immunoSEQ multiplex PCR; TCRdb's copy has only in-frame clones and lacks some. This table has over 110,000 clones, around 81% appearing once. The CDR3 loop spans 13 amino acids. V lost 1 base to trimming and J lost 3 bases, with 7 bases between them. Per the germline V gene, CDR1 is LNHDA and CDR2 is SQIVND (reference sequence). This chain uses TRBV19 with TRBJ2-7, with D perhaps matching TRBD1 (6 bases). The sequenced sample was peripheral blood. The TCR comes from a human donor in a cohort sampled during active COVID-19. CDR3 bases: TGTGCCAGTAGTATAGTGACAGGCTACGAGCAGTACTTC. Its protein is CASSIVTGYEQYF. The variable domain in full, with the rest retrieved from reference TRBV19 and TRBJ2-7, is DGGITQSPKYLFRKEGQNVTLSCEQNLNHDAMYWYRQDPGQGLRLIYYSQIVNDFQKGDIAEGYSVSREKKESFPLTVTSAQKNPTAFYLCASSIVTGYEQYFGPGTRLTVT.